This TCR beta chain is drawn from a study of blood T cell repertoires in COVID-19 (dated by TCRdb to 2020 to 2022). Concerning the study at large: Samples covering the acute and convalescent phases of COVID-19 were provided by collaborators in the United States, Italy and Spain. Sample metadata almost always included a de-identified subject ID, COVID-19 status, age in years and sex. The material from the prospective study consisted of cDNA or gDNA derived from T cells, B-cell-depleted T cells, or PBMCs. The repertoires were released in a freely available public database intended as a resource for research on the immune response to SARS-CoV-2. Deeply sampled blood TCRbeta repertoires from subjects exposed to, actively infected with, or recovered from COVID-19 were included in the dataset. HLA class I and class II types, where available, came from metadata supplied by the sample provider rather than from assay-based typing. Samples were obtained from the ongoing ImmuneRACE study (first 160 participants) and from roughly 1,300 subjects provided by 6 global collaborators.

General study outcomes and caveats: The amount of clinical and demographic metadata varied by source and participant and was provided uncurated.

A word on this clone: There is no known antigen for this receptor. No qualities accompany the bases; no much larger clone lies one base away.

The CDR3, cysteine through phenylalanine, is 14 amino acids long. Left in the record is the CDR3 DNA by itself, 42 bases read in frame from the first base. The V end loses 8 bases and the J end loses 0 bases, and a stretch of 14 bases separates them. The germline V gene specifies MNHEY as CDR1 and SVGAGI as CDR2. Each collaborating institution followed its own protocols to collect whole blood in K2EDTA tubes. For TCRbeta analysis, collaborators shipped samples in one of three forms: frozen whole blood, isolated PBMCs, or DNA extracted from either of those sample types. TCRbeta CDR3 regions were amplified from genomic DNA using the immunoSEQ Assay, a bias-controlled multiplex PCR. In the paper's pipeline: The number of nucleated cells in each sample was estimated from the amplification of reference gene primers within the assay. Sequence reads were collapsed and filtered to measure the absolute abundance of every unique TCRbeta CDR3 rearrangement. For each sample, productive Simpson clonality was calculated as the square root of Simpson's diversity index across productive rearrangements. Not all clones reach the TCRdb copy of this immuneACCESS table, which keeps in-frame sequences only. Checked studies attribute under half of the gap to unresolved V genes and leave the rest unexplained. D and trimming come from the DNA, and the V and J calls and clone size come from that table. In all, the sample holds roughly 83,000 clones, and about 84% of those were seen once. Roughly 8% of the sample is in the top ten clones.

Input material: peripheral blood. This TCR derives from a man in his fifties or sixties with active COVID-19. The rearrangement joined TRBV6-5 to TRBJ2-7; a weak D assignment points to TRBD2 (6 bases agree). This receptor has the CDR3 CASQRTTSSYEQYF. The DNA is TGTGCCAGCCAAAGGACTACGAGCTCCTACGAGCAGTACTTC.